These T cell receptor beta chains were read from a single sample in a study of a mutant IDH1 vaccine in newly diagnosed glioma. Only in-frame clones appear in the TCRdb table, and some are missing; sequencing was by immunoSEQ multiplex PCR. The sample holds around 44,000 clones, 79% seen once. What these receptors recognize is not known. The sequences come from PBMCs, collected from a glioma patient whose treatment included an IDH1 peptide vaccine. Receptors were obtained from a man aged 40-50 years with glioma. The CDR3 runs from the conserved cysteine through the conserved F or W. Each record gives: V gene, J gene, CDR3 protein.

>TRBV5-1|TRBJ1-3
CASSLSLPSSGNTIYF
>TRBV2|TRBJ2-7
CASSGLAGDSSYEQYF
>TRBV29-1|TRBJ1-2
CSVEFRFVDGYTF
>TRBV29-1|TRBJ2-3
CSVAGDTDTQYF
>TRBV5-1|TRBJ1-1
CASSFTGRTEAFF
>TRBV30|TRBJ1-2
CAWTTDRGYGYTF
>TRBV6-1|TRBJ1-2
CASSERYRPRGYGYTF
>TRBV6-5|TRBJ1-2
CASSYGLHYGYTF
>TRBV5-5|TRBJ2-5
CASSLDLAGGTQYF
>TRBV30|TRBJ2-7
CAWSRDLYEQYF
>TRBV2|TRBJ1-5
CASRQGPNQPQHF
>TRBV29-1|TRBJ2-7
CSVRGSYEQYF
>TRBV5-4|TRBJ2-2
CASSQTGSNTGELFF
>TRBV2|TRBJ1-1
CASSTGQLNTEAFF
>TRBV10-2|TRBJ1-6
CASSADRGGSPLHF
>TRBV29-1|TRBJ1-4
CSTVGVGEKLFF
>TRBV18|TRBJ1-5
CASSQGKGNQPQHF
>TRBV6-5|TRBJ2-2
CAAIASSGELFF
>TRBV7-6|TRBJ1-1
CASKTGWDTEAFF
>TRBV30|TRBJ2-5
CAWETGPETQYF
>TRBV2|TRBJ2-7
CASRITGTGGGQYF
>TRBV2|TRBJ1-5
CASSVDRTSNQPQHF
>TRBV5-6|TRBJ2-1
CASRTSGGAFSEQFF
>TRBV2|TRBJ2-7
CASSGTASSYEQYF
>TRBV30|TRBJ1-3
CAWSGTNLRNTIYF
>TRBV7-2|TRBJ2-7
CASHRDSYEQYF
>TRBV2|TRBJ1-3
CASSQGQLSGNTIYF
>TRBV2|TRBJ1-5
CASSEHRGDQPQHF